Below, 14 T cell receptor beta chains from the same sample are listed, as sequenced in a study of T cell responses to AZD1222 COVID-19 vaccine. The data were produced by immunoSEQ multiplex PCR, yet TCRdb's version contains in-frame clones alone and is incomplete. The sample lists approximately 85,000 clones; about 86% were seen once. Sequencing was performed on peripheral blood, taken on day 0 of AZD1222 vaccination. These receptors were obtained from an adult in good health.

This clone was detected a few times. This chain uses TRBV7-3 with TRBJ2-1, with TRBD1 identical over 8 bases. V gave up 6 bases and J gave up 0 bases; unmatched junction bases: 10. The CDR3 is made up of 17 amino acids. The V gene's germline CDR1 is SGHTA and CDR2 FQGTGA. CDR3 residues: CASSSGQGRSSYNEQFF. The CDR3 DNA is TGTGCCAGCAGTTCCGGACAGGGCCGTAGCTCCTACAATGAGCAGTTCTTC.

This clone was observed once. The CDR3 loop is CASSVDRGGNTIYF. The CDR3 nucleotides are TGTGCCAGCAGCGTCGACAGGGGGGGAAACACCATATATTTT. The chain employs TRBV9 and TRBJ1-3, with TRBD1 identical over 9 bases. This CDR3 spans 14 amino acids. Trimming cost V 2 bases and J 4 bases; bases outside gene matches: 1. Germline V lookup: CDR1 SGDLS, CDR2 YYNGEE. Full variable domain (remainder filled in from reference TRBV9 and TRBJ1-3): DSGVTQTPKHLITATGQRVTLRCSPRSGDLSVYWYQQSLDQGLQFLIQYYNGEERAKGNILERFSAQQFPDLHSELNLSSLELGDSALYFCASSVDRGGNTIYFGEGSWLTVV.

The V call is TRBV6-5, the J call TRBJ2-3; TRBD2 aligns across 11 bases. Trimming removed 6 bases from V and 6 bases from J; junction bases left unmatched: 5. The CDR3 spans 14 residues. Per germline, CDR1 MNHEY and CDR2 SVGAGI. CDR3 region: CASRTSGVWDTQYF. The CDR3 DNA reads TGTGCCAGCAGGACTAGCGGGGTTTGGGATACGCAGTATTTT.

V is TRBV10-3 and J is TRBJ2-7; TRBD1 might be the D (5 bases). V lost 3 bases to trimming and J lost 6 bases, with 15 bases between them. This CDR3 comprises 14 residues. Germline V gene sequence: CDR1 ENHRY, CDR2 SYGVKD. CDR3 amino acids: CAISDGAVKGEQYF. The DNA of the CDR3 is TGTGCCATCAGTGATGGGGCTGTTAAGGGCGAGCAGTACTTC.

CDR3 in amino acids: CASSIRGTGTDATNEKLFF. The CDR3 nucleotides are TGTGCCAGTAGTATACGGGGGACAGGGACCGATGCAACTAATGAAAAACTGTTTTTT. The chain has TRBV19 and TRBJ1-4, with 9 bases identical to TRBD1. CDR1 is LNHDA, CDR2 SQIVND, per germline (reference sequence). This CDR3 is built from 19 residues. The J segment lost 0 bases and the V segment lost 2 bases, leaving 10 bases of the junction unmatched.

The chain couples TRBV28 to TRBJ1-4, with 7 bases matching TRBD1. V was pared by 3 bases and J by 6 bases, with 4 bases of the junction left unmatched. Germline loops: CDR1 MDHEN, CDR2 SYDVKM. The CDR3 length is 14 residues. The CDR3 region is CASSFEGADEKLFF. The CDR3, as DNA: TGTGCCAGCAGTTTTGAGGGGGCGGATGAAAAACTGTTTTTT.

The chain has TRBV28 and TRBJ2-7; 8 bases fit TRBD2. The V gene's germline CDR1 is MDHEN and CDR2 SYDVKM. There are 16 residues in the CDR3. The ends lost 4 bases at V and 2 bases at J; junction bases unmatched: 10. CDR3 amino acids: CASSSLGSGGTYEQYF. CDR3 nucleotide sequence: TGTGCCAGCAGTTCTCTTGGAAGCGGGGGAACCTACGAGCAGTACTTC. Filled out from reference TRBV28 and TRBJ2-7, the complete variable domain reads DVKVTQSSRYLVKRTGEKVFLECVQDMDHENMFWYRQDPGLGLRLIYFSYDVKMKEKGDIPEGYSVSREKKERFSLILESASTNQTSMYLCASSSLGSGGTYEQYFGPGTRLTVT.

This clone was seen only once. This chain uses TRBV6-5 with TRBJ2-7, with D perhaps given as TRBD1 or TRBD2 (5 bases each). Germline assignment: CDR1 MNHEY and CDR2 SVGAGI. CDR3 size: 15 residues. V lost 5 bases and J 4 bases, leaving 18 bases between the germline ends. For the CDR3, the DNA is TGTGCCAGCAGTCAACAACACCCTGGGGGTTACGAGCAGTACTTC. It yields the protein CASSQQHPGGYEQYF.

This clone was observed a handful of times. The chain is built from TRBV3-1 (or the pseudogene TRBV3-2) and TRBJ2-3, with TRBD1 matching 8 bases. V lost 3 bases and J lost 3; bases outside the gene matches: 5. The length of the CDR3 is 15 residues. Germline V gene data show CDR1 as LGHDT and CDR2 as YNNKEL (reference sequence). The CDR3 coding sequence is TGTGCCAGCAGCCATAGACAGGGGAGGACAGATACGCAGTATTTT. This codes for CASSHRQGRTDTQYF.

The J gene is TRBJ1-2, the V gene TRBV18; TRBD1 agrees at 7 bases. V lost 6 bases to trimming and J lost 8 bases; unmatched junction nucleotides: 9. The length of the CDR3 is 13 residues. The V gene's germline CDR1 is KGHSH and CDR2 LQKENI. CDR3 sequence: CASSPDRAGGYTF. CDR3 sequence (DNA): TGTGCCAGCTCGCCTGACAGGGCCGGGGGCTACACCTTC.

The chain joins TRBV18 to TRBJ2-4; 7 nucleotides agree with TRBD2. V lost 6 bases to trimming and J lost 7 bases; unmatched junction nucleotides: 9. CDR1 is KGHSH, CDR2 LQKENI, per germline. This CDR3 region has 14 residues. As DNA, the CDR3 is TGTGCCAGCTCCCTCATTGGGGGGGATAACATTCAGTACTTC. Translating gives CASSLIGGDNIQYF.

This chain links TRBV11-2 with TRBJ2-2; D is uncertain. The CDR3 covers 12 residues. Germline V lookup: CDR1 SGHAT, CDR2 FQNNGV. Trimming shortened V by 1 base and J by 8 bases, and 5 bases separated the two germline ends. CDR3 loop: CASSLVWGELFF. The CDR3 coding sequence is TGTGCCAGCAGCTTAGTGTGGGGGGAGCTGTTTTTT.

The DNA of the CDR3 is TGTGCCATCAGTGGAGACAGGGGGGTAAAACTGTTTTTT. Its protein product is CAISGDRGVKLFF. The chain employs TRBV10-3 and TRBJ1-4; TRBD1 agrees at 9 bases. V lost 4 bases and J lost 10; bases outside the gene matches: 4. Germline CDR1 and CDR2: ENHRY and SYGVKD. The CDR3 length is 13 residues.

This chain connects TRBV7-9 to TRBJ2-2; D tentatively reads TRBD1 or TRBD2 (5 bases each). Germline lookup yields CDR1 SEHNR and CDR2 FQNEAQ (reference sequence). The CDR3 runs to 18 residues. Trimming cost V 5 bases and J 5 bases, with 24 bases left between them. The CDR3 here is CASSQPRGTNLETGELFF. In DNA form, the CDR3 reads TGTGCCAGCAGCCAACCGAGGGGTACGAACCTGGAGACCGGGGAGCTGTTTTTT.